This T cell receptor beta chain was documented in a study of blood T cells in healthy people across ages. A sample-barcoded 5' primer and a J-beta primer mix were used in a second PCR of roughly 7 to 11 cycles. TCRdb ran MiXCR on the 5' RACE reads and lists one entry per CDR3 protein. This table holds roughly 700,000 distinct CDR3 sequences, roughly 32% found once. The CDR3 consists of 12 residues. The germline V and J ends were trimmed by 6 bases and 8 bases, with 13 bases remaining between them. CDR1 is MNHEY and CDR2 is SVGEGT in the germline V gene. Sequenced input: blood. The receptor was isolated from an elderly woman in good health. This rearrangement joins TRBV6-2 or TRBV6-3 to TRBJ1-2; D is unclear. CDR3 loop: CASSDAGQGYTF. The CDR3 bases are TGTGCCAGCAGCGACGCGGGCCAGGGCTACACCTTC.